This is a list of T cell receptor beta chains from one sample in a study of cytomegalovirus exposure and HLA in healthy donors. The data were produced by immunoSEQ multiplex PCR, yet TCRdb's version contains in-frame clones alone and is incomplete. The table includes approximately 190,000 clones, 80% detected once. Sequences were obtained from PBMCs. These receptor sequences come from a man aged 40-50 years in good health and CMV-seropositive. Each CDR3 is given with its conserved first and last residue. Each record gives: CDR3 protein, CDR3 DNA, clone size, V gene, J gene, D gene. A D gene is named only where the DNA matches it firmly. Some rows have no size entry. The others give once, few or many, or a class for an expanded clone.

CDR3 protein: CASSPGTSSGNTIYF; CDR3 DNA: TGTGCCAGCAGCCCCGGGACATCATCTGGAAACACCATATATTTT; clone size: NA; V gene: TRBV5-5; J gene: TRBJ1-3; D gene: NA
CDR3 protein: CASSWLAGGSSTYEQYF; CDR3 DNA: TGTGCCAGCAGCTGGCTAGCGGGGGGCTCGTCTACCTACGAGCAGTACTTC; clone size: NA; V gene: TRBV2; J gene: TRBJ2-7; D gene: TRBD2
CDR3 protein: CASSLGTSYNEQFF; CDR3 DNA: TGTGCCAGCAGCCTCGGGACTAGCTACAATGAGCAGTTCTTC; clone size: NA; V gene: TRBV7-2; J gene: TRBJ2-1; D gene: TRBD2
CDR3 protein: CASSLIQGAHEQYF; CDR3 DNA: TGTGCCAGCAGTTTAATACAGGGGGCCCACGAGCAGTACTTC; clone size: NA; V gene: TRBV28; J gene: TRBJ2-7; D gene: TRBD1
CDR3 protein: CASSSGTGKNGEQYF; CDR3 DNA: TGTGCCAGCAGCTCTGGCACAGGGAAGAATGGCGAGCAGTACTTC; clone size: NA; V gene: TRBV5-4; J gene: TRBJ2-7; D gene: NA
CDR3 protein: CASGGQGAYEQYF; CDR3 DNA: TGTGCCAGCGGAGGACAGGGGGCCTACGAGCAGTACTTC; clone size: NA; V gene: TRBV6-1; J gene: TRBJ2-7; D gene: TRBD1
CDR3 protein: CASSSGLAGTGELFF; CDR3 DNA: TGTGCCAGCAGTTCGGGGCTAGCGGGGACCGGGGAGCTGTTTTTT; clone size: once; V gene: TRBV27; J gene: TRBJ2-2; D gene: TRBD2
CDR3 protein: CASSLSGPREAFF; CDR3 DNA: TGCGCCAGCAGCTTGTCAGGGCCCCGGGAAGCTTTCTTT; clone size: once; V gene: TRBV5-1; J gene: TRBJ1-1; D gene: NA
CDR3 protein: CASSYRRSGGKETQYF; CDR3 DNA: TGTGCCAGCAGTTACCGACGTAGCGGGGGAAAAGAGACCCAGTACTTC; clone size: NA; V gene: TRBV6-5; J gene: TRBJ2-5; D gene: TRBD2
CDR3 protein: CASSFGRGYEQYF; CDR3 DNA: TGTGCCAGCAGTTTTGGCAGGGGCTACGAGCAGTACTTC; clone size: NA; V gene: TRBV27; J gene: TRBJ2-7; D gene: NA
CDR3 protein: CASSVESGLNTEAFF; CDR3 DNA: TGTGCCAGCAGCGTAGAGTCAGGTTTGAACACTGAAGCTTTCTTT; clone size: NA; V gene: TRBV9; J gene: TRBJ1-1; D gene: NA
CDR3 protein: CASSRQGTSGPDTQYF; CDR3 DNA: TGCGCCAGCAGCCGACAGGGAACTTCTGGTCCGGATACGCAGTATTTT; clone size: NA; V gene: TRBV5-1; J gene: TRBJ2-3; D gene: TRBD1
CDR3 protein: CASKFGTQNTGELFF; CDR3 DNA: TGTGCCAGCAAATTCGGGACTCAAAACACCGGGGAGCTGTTTTTT; clone size: once; V gene: TRBV2; J gene: TRBJ2-2; D gene: NA
CDR3 protein: CASSFGQYLGDEQYF; CDR3 DNA: TGTGCCAGCAGCTTTGGACAGTACTTAGGGGACGAGCAGTACTTC; clone size: once; V gene: TRBV5-4; J gene: TRBJ2-7; D gene: NA
CDR3 protein: CASSDPNRRLHNNEQFF; CDR3 DNA: TGTGCCAGCAGTGACCCTAACAGGCGCCTCCACAACAATGAGCAGTTCTTC; clone size: few; V gene: TRBV6-4; J gene: TRBJ2-1; D gene: NA
CDR3 protein: CASSEIRQGGNTEAFF; CDR3 DNA: TGTGCCAGCAGTGAGATAAGACAGGGAGGGAACACTGAAGCTTTCTTT; clone size: NA; V gene: TRBV6-1; J gene: TRBJ1-1; D gene: TRBD1
CDR3 protein: CASSWTGTGGNQPQHF; CDR3 DNA: TGTGCCAGCAGCTGGACGGGGACAGGGGGCAATCAGCCCCAGCATTTT; clone size: NA; V gene: TRBV7-2; J gene: TRBJ1-5; D gene: TRBD1
CDR3 protein: CASSLARGSRGRTDTQYF; CDR3 DNA: TGTGCCAGCAGCTTAGCGAGGGGGAGCAGGGGCAGGACAGATACGCAGTATTTT; clone size: few; V gene: TRBV7-8; J gene: TRBJ2-3; D gene: NA
CDR3 protein: CASSLNPGQGLNEQFF; CDR3 DNA: TGCGCCAGCAGCTTGAATCCGGGACAGGGGTTGAATGAGCAGTTCTTC; clone size: few; V gene: TRBV5-1; J gene: TRBJ2-1; D gene: TRBD1
CDR3 protein: CASSQSTGGSYEQYF; CDR3 DNA: TGTGCCAGCAGCCAATCGACAGGGGGCTCCTACGAGCAGTACTTC; clone size: NA; V gene: TRBV5-4; J gene: TRBJ2-7; D gene: TRBD1
CDR3 protein: CASSGASRGAYNEQFF; CDR3 DNA: TGTGCCAGCAGCGGGGCGAGCAGGGGGGCCTACAATGAGCAGTTCTTC; clone size: NA; V gene: TRBV27; J gene: TRBJ2-1; D gene: NA
CDR3 protein: CASSQDTSRINQPQHF; CDR3 DNA: TGCGCCAGCAGCCAAGATACCAGCAGGATCAATCAGCCCCAGCATTTT; clone size: NA; V gene: TRBV4-1; J gene: TRBJ1-5; D gene: NA
CDR3 protein: CASSTSGPLLGYTF; CDR3 DNA: TGTGCCAGCAGCACCTCAGGGCCTCTTCTTGGCTACACCTTC; clone size: NA; V gene: TRBV7-9; J gene: TRBJ1-2; D gene: NA
CDR3 protein: CASSPRTGGNTQYF; CDR3 DNA: TGCGCCAGCAGCCCGAGGACAGGGGGAAATACGCAGTATTTT; clone size: NA; V gene: TRBV4-1; J gene: TRBJ2-3; D gene: TRBD1
CDR3 protein: CTGGTGSDEQFF; CDR3 DNA: TGCACGGGCGGGACAGGGTCGGATGAGCAGTTCTTC; clone size: NA; V gene: TRBV29-1; J gene: TRBJ2-1; D gene: TRBD1
CDR3 protein: CASSQGGRRGDNSYEQYF; CDR3 DNA: TGTGCCAGCAGTCAAGGGGGTAGGCGGGGGGATAACTCCTACGAGCAGTACTTC; clone size: NA; V gene: TRBV21-1; J gene: TRBJ2-7; D gene: NA
CDR3 protein: CASSYSEAGSPLHF; CDR3 DNA: TGTGCCAGCAGTTACTCCGAGGCGGGTTCACCCCTCCACTTT; clone size: NA; V gene: TRBV6-5; J gene: TRBJ1-6; D gene: NA
CDR3 protein: CASSQGGDTEAFF; CDR3 DNA: TGTGCCAGTTCACAGGGAGGGGACACTGAAGCTTTCTTT; clone size: NA; V gene: TRBV19; J gene: TRBJ1-1; D gene: NA
CDR3 protein: CASSQATGSSYEQYF; CDR3 DNA: TGCGCCAGCAGCCAAGCGACAGGCAGCTCCTACGAGCAGTACTTC; clone size: NA; V gene: TRBV4-1; J gene: TRBJ2-7; D gene: NA
CDR3 protein: CASRDRSTEAFF; CDR3 DNA: TGTGCCAGCAGAGACAGAAGCACTGAAGCTTTCTTT; clone size: few; V gene: TRBV5-4; J gene: TRBJ1-1; D gene: NA
CDR3 protein: CASSQEAGDNSPLHF; CDR3 DNA: TGCGCCAGCAGCCAAGAGGCAGGGGATAATTCACCCCTCCACTTT; clone size: few; V gene: TRBV4-3; J gene: TRBJ1-6; D gene: NA
CDR3 protein: CSVEDRGTGGDYGYTF; CDR3 DNA: TGCAGCGTTGAAGATCGAGGGACAGGGGGCGACTATGGCTACACCTTC; clone size: NA; V gene: TRBV29-1; J gene: TRBJ1-2; D gene: TRBD1
CDR3 protein: CASTRLARGSSYNSPLHF; CDR3 DNA: TGTGCCAGTACCAGGCTCGCTCGGGGGAGCTCCTATAATTCACCCCTCCACTTT; clone size: once; V gene: TRBV19; J gene: TRBJ1-6; D gene: NA
CDR3 protein: CASSLRQGRGYTDTQYF; CDR3 DNA: TGTGCCAGCAGCCTACGACAGGGACGGGGATACACAGATACGCAGTATTTT; clone size: NA; V gene: TRBV7-2; J gene: TRBJ2-3; D gene: TRBD1
CDR3 protein: CASSGTGVGEQYF; CDR3 DNA: TGTGCCAGCAGCGGAACAGGGGTTGGAGAGCAGTACTTC; clone size: NA; V gene: TRBV9; J gene: TRBJ2-5; D gene: TRBD1
CDR3 protein: CASSYSSVSSQPQHF; CDR3 DNA: TGTGCCAGCAGTTACTCGAGCGTCAGTTCTCAGCCCCAGCATTTT; clone size: few; V gene: TRBV6-5; J gene: TRBJ1-5; D gene: NA
CDR3 protein: CARSPKPPGGLRKLFF; CDR3 DNA: TGTGCCAGAAGCCCTAAGCCCCCAGGGGGCCTACGAAAACTGTTTTTT; clone size: NA; V gene: TRBV5-3; J gene: TRBJ1-4; D gene: TRBD1
CDR3 protein: CASRVLSYEQYF; CDR3 DNA: TGTGCCTCGAGGGTCCTCTCCTACGAGCAGTACTTC; clone size: NA; V gene: TRBV28; J gene: TRBJ2-7; D gene: NA
CDR3 protein: CASSFTGKRVSYEQYF; CDR3 DNA: TGTGCCAGCAGCTTCACAGGGAAAAGGGTATCCTACGAGCAGTACTTC; clone size: NA; V gene: TRBV7-8; J gene: TRBJ2-7; D gene: NA
CDR3 protein: CASSPLGTGAGFHQPQHF; CDR3 DNA: TGTGCCAGCAGTCCCCTCGGGACAGGGGCCGGCTTCCATCAGCCCCAGCATTTT; clone size: NA; V gene: TRBV27; J gene: TRBJ1-5; D gene: TRBD1
CDR3 protein: CASSTLTDRRNQPQHF; CDR3 DNA: TGTGCCAGCAGTACCTTGACCGACAGACGCAATCAGCCCCAGCATTTT; clone size: NA; V gene: TRBV27; J gene: TRBJ1-5; D gene: NA
CDR3 protein: CASSPKRETPYYEQYF; CDR3 DNA: TGTGCCAGCAGCCCTAAGCGGGAAACCCCTTACTACGAGCAGTACTTC; clone size: once; V gene: TRBV5-4; J gene: TRBJ2-7; D gene: TRBD2
CDR3 protein: CASSSGLASTDTQYF; CDR3 DNA: TGTGCCAGCAGTTCGGGACTAGCGAGCACAGATACGCAGTATTTT; clone size: NA; V gene: TRBV6-5; J gene: TRBJ2-3; D gene: TRBD2
CDR3 protein: CSSSLGAFGYTF; CDR3 DNA: TGTTCCAGCAGCTTAGGGGCCTTTGGCTACACCTTC; clone size: NA; V gene: TRBV7-9; J gene: TRBJ1-2; D gene: NA
CDR3 protein: CASSVAGVSGNTIYF; CDR3 DNA: TGTGCCAGCAGCGTAGCAGGGGTTTCTGGAAACACCATATATTTT; clone size: NA; V gene: TRBV9; J gene: TRBJ1-3; D gene: NA
CDR3 protein: CASSLGLRSKPNQPQHF; CDR3 DNA: TGTGCCAGCAGCTTGGGTTTAAGGAGTAAACCCAATCAGCCCCAGCATTTT; clone size: NA; V gene: TRBV5-6; J gene: TRBJ1-5; D gene: NA
CDR3 protein: CSASLETQYF; CDR3 DNA: TGCAGTGCTAGCCTTGAGACCCAGTACTTC; clone size: NA; V gene: TRBV20-1; J gene: TRBJ2-5; D gene: NA
CDR3 protein: CASSYFGQGNSPLHF; CDR3 DNA: TGTGCCAGCAGTTACTTTGGACAGGGGAATTCACCCCTCCACTTT; clone size: NA; V gene: TRBV6-5; J gene: TRBJ1-6; D gene: TRBD1
CDR3 protein: CASREGLEAGELFF; CDR3 DNA: TGTGCCAGCAGAGAGGGACTAGAAGCCGGGGAGCTGTTTTTT; clone size: NA; V gene: TRBV6-4; J gene: TRBJ2-2; D gene: TRBD2
CDR3 protein: CASKGLAAYEQFF; CDR3 DNA: TGTGCCAGCAAGGGACTAGCGGCCTATGAGCAGTTCTTC; clone size: NA; V gene: TRBV28; J gene: TRBJ2-1; D gene: TRBD2